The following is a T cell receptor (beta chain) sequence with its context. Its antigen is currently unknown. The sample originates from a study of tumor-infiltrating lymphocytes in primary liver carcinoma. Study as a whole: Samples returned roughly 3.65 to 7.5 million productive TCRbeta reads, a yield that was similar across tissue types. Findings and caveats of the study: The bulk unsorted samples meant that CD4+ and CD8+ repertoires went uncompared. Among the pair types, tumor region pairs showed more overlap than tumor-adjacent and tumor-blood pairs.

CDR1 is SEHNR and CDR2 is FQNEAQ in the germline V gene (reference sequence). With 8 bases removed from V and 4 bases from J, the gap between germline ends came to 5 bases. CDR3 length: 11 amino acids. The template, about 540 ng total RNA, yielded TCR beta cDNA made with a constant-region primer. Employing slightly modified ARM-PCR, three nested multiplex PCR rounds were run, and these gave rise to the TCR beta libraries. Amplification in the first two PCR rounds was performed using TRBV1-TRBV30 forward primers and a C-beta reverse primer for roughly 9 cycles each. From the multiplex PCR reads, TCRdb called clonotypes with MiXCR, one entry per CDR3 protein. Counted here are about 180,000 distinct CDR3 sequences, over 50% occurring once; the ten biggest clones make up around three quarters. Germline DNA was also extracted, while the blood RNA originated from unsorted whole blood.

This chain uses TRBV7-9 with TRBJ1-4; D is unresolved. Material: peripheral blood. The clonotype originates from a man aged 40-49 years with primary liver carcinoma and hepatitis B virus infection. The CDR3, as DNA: TGTGCCAGCGGGTTTAATGAAAAACTGTTTTTT. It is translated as CASGFNEKLFF.